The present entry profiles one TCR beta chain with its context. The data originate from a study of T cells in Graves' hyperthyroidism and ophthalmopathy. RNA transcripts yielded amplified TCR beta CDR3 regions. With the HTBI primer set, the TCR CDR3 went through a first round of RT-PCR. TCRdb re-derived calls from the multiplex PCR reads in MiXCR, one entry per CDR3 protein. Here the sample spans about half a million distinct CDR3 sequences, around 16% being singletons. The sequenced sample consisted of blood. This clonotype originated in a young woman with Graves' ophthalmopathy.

The CDR3, as DNA: TGTGCCAGCAGTTCTGATGGACCAGCGGGAGGGCATGGATACGAGCAGTACTTC. It yields the protein CASSSDGPAGGHGYEQYF. The chain joins TRBV12-3 or TRBV12-4 to TRBJ2-7; 10 bases map to TRBD2. CDR3 length: 18 amino acids. V shed 4 bases, J shed 4 bases, and the junction held 16 bases outside the gene matches.